Listed here are 5 T cell receptor beta chains from one sample, sequenced in a study of blood T cells in healthy people across ages. The authors ran a second PCR of about 6 to 11 cycles using a sample-barcoded 5' primer and a J-beta primer mix. TCRdb recomputed calls from the 5' RACE reads with MiXCR, one row per CDR3 protein. Among fewer than 1 million distinct CDR3 sequences listed, around two fifths were seen once. The sequencing input was blood. Receptors were obtained from a man aged 55 to 70 in good health.

This chain joins TRBV5-1 and TRBJ2-5; D perhaps matches TRBD1 (5 bases). In germline, CDR1 is SGHRS, CDR2 YFSETQ. V was trimmed by 0 bases and J by 5 bases, leaving 8 bases between them. The CDR3 length is 13 residues. In DNA, the CDR3 is TGCGCCAGCAGCTTGGAGTCAGGGGAGACCCAGTACTTC. Amino acids: CASSLESGETQYF.

This chain links TRBV15 with TRBJ2-7; D is undetermined. The J call may not be correct, given that the DNA end is closer to TRBJ2-5. Germline CDR1 is LNHNV and CDR2 is YYDKDF (reference sequence). The CDR3 spans 13 residues. The CDR3 protein is CATSRDRRGTQYF. DNA of the CDR3: TGTGCCACCAGCAGAGATCGGCGAGGGACCCAGTACTTC.

This clonotype was counted only a few times. The chain uses TRBV7-7 and TRBJ2-2, with D possibly matching TRBD2 (7 bases). Germline CDR1 and CDR2: SSHAT and FNYEAQ (reference sequence). This CDR3 region has 16 residues. V lost 1 base and J lost 4, with 13 bases in between. CDR3 DNA: TGTGCCAGCAGCTTAGGCGGGGGCAGGGCCACCGGGGAGCTGTTTTTT. This gives the protein CASSLGGGRATGELFF.

The J gene is TRBJ2-7, the V gene TRBV10-3; D is ambiguous. With 3 bases removed from V and 4 bases from J, the gap between germline ends came to 7 bases. The CDR3 spans 12 residues. Germline V gene sequence: CDR1 ENHRY, CDR2 SYGVKD. The CDR3 coding sequence is TGTGCCATCAGTGACTTCGGTTACGAGCAGTACTTC. Its translation is CAISDFGYEQYF.

This sequence joins TRBV7-2 and TRBJ1-1; TRBD1 agrees at 7 bases. CDR3 length equals 14 residues. J was trimmed by 2 bases and V by 6 bases; bases with no gene match: 6. Germline V lookup: CDR1 SGHTA, CDR2 FQGNSA. CDR3 bases: TGTGCCAGCAGTTATCACAGGGGTAACACTGAAGCTTTCTTT. As protein: CASSYHRGNTEAFF.